These T cell receptor beta chains were read from a single sample in a study of cytomegalovirus exposure and HLA in healthy donors. TCRdb's table, derived via immunoSEQ multiplex PCR, lists solely in-frame clones and lacks some. The repertoire consists of over 200,000 clones, with around 88% occurring once and the leading ten covering 0.95% to 1.1%. Material for sequencing was PBMCs. The receptors were gathered from a woman between 18 and 30 years old in good health and CMV-seronegative. The CDR3 runs from the conserved cysteine through the conserved F or W. The D gene is left open where the match is weak. Not all rows give a size; the values are once, few, many and, for expanded clones, a class.

D	J	size	V	CDR3	DNA
TRBD1	TRBJ2-7	once	TRBV6-1	CASSEQGATFSYEQYF	TGTGCCAGCAGTGAACAGGGGGCGACTTTCTCCTACGAGCAGTACTTC
TRBD1	TRBJ1-2	NA	TRBV7-2	CASSSKGTGRGYGYTF	TGTGCCAGCAGCTCTAAAGGGACAGGGAGAGGATATGGCTACACCTTC
NA	TRBJ2-3	NA	TRBV5-1	CASYREIQTDTQYF	TGCGCCAGTTACCGGGAGATACAAACAGATACGCAGTATTTT
NA	TRBJ1-1	NA	TRBV29-1	CSGAPDDYMNTEAFF	TGCAGCGGAGCGCCAGACGATTACATGAACACTGAAGCTTTCTTT
NA	TRBJ1-2	NA	TRBV5-4	CASSLQGTKANYGYTF	TGTGCCAGCAGCTTACAGGGTACAAAAGCTAACTATGGCTACACCTTC
NA	TRBJ2-7	NA	TRBV7-6	CASSSGHVYEQYF	TGTGCCAGCAGCTCGGGACATGTCTACGAGCAGTACTTC
TRBD1	TRBJ2-2	NA	TRBV5-4	CASSLGGQGASTGELFF	TGTGCCAGCAGCTTGGGGGGACAGGGGGCAAGCACCGGGGAGCTGTTTTTT
NA	TRBJ2-2	NA	TRBV19	CASSRSGANTGELFF	TGTGCCAGTAGCCGGTCGGGGGCGAACACCGGGGAGCTGTTTTTT
TRBD1	TRBJ2-7	NA	TRBV5-6	CASSLAPGQGRGEQYF	TGTGCCAGCAGCTTGGCCCCGGGACAGGGAAGGGGCGAGCAGTACTTC
NA	TRBJ1-5	few	TRBV18	CASSDIPSNQPQHF	TGTGCCAGCTCAGACATACCGAGCAATCAGCCCCAGCATTTT
TRBD1	TRBJ2-7	NA	TRBV9	CASSVGTGGSEQYF	TGTGCCAGCAGCGTAGGGACAGGGGGTAGCGAGCAGTACTTC
NA	TRBJ2-3	NA	TRBV18	CASSLSDPLYTDTQYF	TGTGCCAGCTCCCTTAGTGATCCTCTGTACACAGATACGCAGTATTTT
TRBD1	TRBJ2-5	once	TRBV29-1	CSVSGQGETQYF	TGCAGCGTTTCGGGACAGGGTGAGACCCAGTACTTC
NA	TRBJ2-3	NA	TRBV4-2	CAASPLAVSSTDTQYF	TGTGCCGCTTCACCTTTAGCGGTATCGTCCACAGATACGCAGTATTTT